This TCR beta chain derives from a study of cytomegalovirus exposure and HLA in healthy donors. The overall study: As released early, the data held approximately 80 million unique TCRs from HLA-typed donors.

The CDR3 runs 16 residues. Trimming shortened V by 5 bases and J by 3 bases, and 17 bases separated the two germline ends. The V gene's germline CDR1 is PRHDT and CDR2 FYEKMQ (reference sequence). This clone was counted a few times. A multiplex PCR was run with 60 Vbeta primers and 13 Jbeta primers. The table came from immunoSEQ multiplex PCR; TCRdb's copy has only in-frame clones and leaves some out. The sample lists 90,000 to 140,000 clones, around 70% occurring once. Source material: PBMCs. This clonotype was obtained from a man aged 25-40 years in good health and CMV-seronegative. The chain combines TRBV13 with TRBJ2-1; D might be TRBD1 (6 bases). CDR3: CASSAQSDRDYNEQFF. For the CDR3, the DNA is TGTGCCAGCAGCGCCCAATCGGACAGAGACTACAATGAGCAGTTCTTC.